This T cell receptor (beta chain) was captured by sequencing in a study of OX40 agonist ivuxolimab in advanced cancers. Across the whole study: Of the participants, 35% to 50% had some prior anti-PD-1, anti-PD-L1 or anti-CTLA-4 therapy, which was allowed.

Here immunoSEQ multiplex PCR was the method, and the copy in TCRdb shows in-frame clones only, minus some. The sample records approximately 92,000 clones, roughly 94% being singletons. Whole-study findings and limits: At 0.1 to 3.0 mg/kg, clonal expansion of CD4+ and CD8+ blood T cells had occurred by week 6. More expanded clones were found, on average, in CD8+ than in CD4+ T cells.

Germline lookup yields CDR1 MNHNS and CDR2 SASEGT. Trimming at V came to 6 bases and at J to 7 bases, leaving 10 bases not matched to a gene. The CDR3 totals 15 residues. Notes on this clone: Its cognate antigen is unknown.

The rearrangement joins TRBV6-1 to TRBJ1-5, with TRBD1 identical over 9 bases. The receptor was isolated from an adult with an advanced solid tumor such as melanoma, head and neck, liver or kidney cancer. Sequenced here: CD4+ or CD8+ T cells sorted from blood, sampled in a trial of the OX40 agonist ivuxolimab. CDR3 loop: CASRTGTGRVQPQHF. The CDR3 DNA follows: TGTGCCAGCAGGACCGGGACAGGGAGGGTCCAGCCCCAGCATTTT.